These 16 T cell receptor beta chains were all obtained from the same sample, sequenced in a study of beta chain features in type 1 diabetes. The investigators reverse transcribed all of the isolated RNA, so they sequenced expressed TCRB transcripts. Using immunoSEQ multiplex PCR, the repertoire was profiled, and TCRdb retains in-frame clones only, with some absent. The table records more than 300,000 clones, roughly 12% of them present only once. Material: naive CD4+ T cells from blood. The receptors here all came from a young man in good health.

This clone was found a few times. The chain carries TRBV4-3 and TRBJ2-3; 11 positions match TRBD2. CDR1 is LGHNA and CDR2 is YSLEER in the germline V gene. After removal of 3 bases from V and 3 bases from J, the junction contained 8 bases not matched to a gene. The CDR3 consists of 17 residues. DNA for the CDR3: TGCGCCAGCAGCCAGACCTATTCTAGCGGGAGGACAGATACGCAGTATTTT. Translated: CASSQTYSSGRTDTQYF.

The chain combines TRBV7-9 with TRBJ2-1; 8 nucleotides align to TRBD2. The germline CDR1 and CDR2 sequences are SEHNR and FQNEAQ (reference sequence). Trimming took 4 bases from V and 4 from J; bases not matched to a gene: 9. This CDR3 region has 16 residues. CDR3 sequence reads: CASSSRAGVLYNEQFF. The CDR3 nucleotides read TGTGCCAGCAGCTCACGAGCGGGAGTTTTGTACAATGAGCAGTTCTTC. The whole variable domain, remainder taken from reference TRBV7-9 and TRBJ2-1, is DTGVSQNPRHKITKRGQNVTFRCDPISEHNRLYWYRQTLGQGPEFLTYFQNEAQLEKSRLLSDRFSAERPKGSFSTLEIQRTEQGDSAMYLCASSSRAGVLYNEQFFGPGTRLTVL.

This clone was seen a few times. The rearrangement uses TRBV29-1 and TRBJ1-1; D gene uncertain. This CDR3 spans 13 amino acids. Germline V gene lookup returns CDR1 SQVTM and CDR2 ANQGSEA. V lost 4 bases and J 3 bases, leaving 12 bases between the germline ends. CDR3 in DNA: TGCAGCGTTGTTGTACTCACGGACACTGAAGCTTTCTTT. Encoded protein: CSVVVLTDTEAFF.

The V call is TRBV7-8, the J call TRBJ1-2, with D hard to call. The germline CDR1 and CDR2 sequences are SGHVS and FQNEAQ. Trimming removed 1 base from V and 2 bases from J, with 8 bases in between. This CDR3 is built from 14 residues. In nucleotides, the CDR3 is TGTGCCAGCAGCTTAGTGGGCAGGAACTATGGCTACACCTTC. This sequence encodes CASSLVGRNYGYTF.

The chain is built from TRBV18 and TRBJ2-7; perhaps TRBD2 as D (5 bases). V was trimmed by 1 base and J by 2 bases, leaving 12 bases between them. The CDR3 loop spans 15 amino acids. Germline values: CDR1 KGHSH, CDR2 LQKENI. In DNA form, the CDR3 reads TGTGCCAGCTCACCACTTGGGAGAGGGACCTACGAGCAGTACTTC. Translating gives CASSPLGRGTYEQYF.

This chain links TRBV7-2 with TRBJ2-7; 9 bases fit TRBD1. The CDR3 is made up of 14 amino acids. The germline gives CDR1 SGHTA, CDR2 FQGNSA. The ends lost 4 bases at V and 5 bases at J; junction bases unmatched: 6. This CDR3 is CASSSIGTGNEQYF. The CDR3, as DNA: TGTGCCAGCAGCTCCATCGGGACAGGGAACGAGCAGTACTTC.

The chain uses TRBV5-1 and TRBJ1-2, with TRBD1 identical over 9 bases. V lost 3 bases, J lost 4 bases, and 7 bases stayed unmatched. Germline assignment: CDR1 SGHRS and CDR2 YFSETQ. CDR3 length equals 15 residues. In DNA form, the CDR3 reads TGCGCCAGCAGCTCCGACCCGGGACAGGGCTATGGCTACACCTTC. Its translation: CASSSDPGQGYGYTF.

The chain uses TRBV19 and TRBJ1-6, with TRBD1 matching over 8 bases. Germline values: CDR1 LNHDA, CDR2 SQIVND (reference sequence). The CDR3 contains 16 residues. The V gene end was trimmed by 4 bases and the J gene end by 7 bases; junction bases not matched to a gene: 9. The CDR3 sequence is CASSTLSGTGNSPLHF. For the CDR3, the DNA is TGTGCCAGTAGTACCCTTTCCGGGACAGGAAATTCACCCCTCCACTTT.

This sequence joins TRBV28 and TRBJ2-5; TRBD1 aligns across 9 bases. V was pared by 4 bases and J by 4 bases, with 7 bases of the junction left unmatched. The germline CDR1 and CDR2 sequences are MDHEN and SYDVKM. The CDR3 is 15 amino acids. This chain's CDR3 is CASSSPGTGIETQYF. The CDR3 DNA reads as TGTGCCAGCAGTTCCCCCGGGACAGGGATAGAGACCCAGTACTTC.

This clone was counted between two and nine times. The rearrangement uses TRBV7-3 and TRBJ2-3, with 14 bases aligning to TRBD2. Germline V gene lookup returns CDR1 SGHTA and CDR2 FQGTGA. After removal of 5 bases from V and 5 bases from J, the junction contained 3 bases not matched to a gene. The CDR3 extends over 15 amino acids. The CDR3 bases are TGTGCCAGCAGCCGACTAGCGGGGGGGGTAGATACGCAGTATTTT. This codes for CASSRLAGGVDTQYF.

The CDR3 DNA sequence: TGTGCCAGCAGCTTAGAGCTAGCGGGAGGCCACAATGAGCAGTTCTTC. It codes for CASSLELAGGHNEQFF. The rearrangement joins TRBV11-2 to TRBJ2-1, with 11 nucleotides matching TRBD2. CDR3 length: 16 residues. Germline V gene lookup returns CDR1 SGHAT and CDR2 FQNNGV. The V gene end was trimmed by 0 bases and the J gene end by 5 bases; junction bases not matched to a gene: 3.

This clone turned up a few times. V is TRBV7-9 and J is TRBJ2-1; 7 nucleotides agree with TRBD2. There are 15 residues in the CDR3. Germline CDR1 and CDR2: SEHNR and FQNEAQ (reference sequence). The V segment lost 2 bases and the J segment 10 bases; nucleotides outside the gene matches: 11. CDR3 coding DNA: TGTGCCAGCAGCTTAATCAGCGGGGCCCCTCTGGAGCAGTTCTTC. It is translated as CASSLISGAPLEQFF.

The rearrangement uses TRBV9 and TRBJ1-2; maybe TRBD1 (5 bases). The length of the CDR3 is 14 residues. V dropped 0 bases and J dropped 4 bases, with 10 bases sitting between them. CDR1 SGDLS and CDR2 YYNGEE come from the germline V gene. CDR3 sequence reads: CASSVEGPSYGYTF. The CDR3 bases are TGTGCCAGCAGCGTAGAGGGGCCGAGCTATGGCTACACCTTC.

This clone appeared a few times. The chain has TRBV7-2 and TRBJ2-7, with a weak D call TRBD2 (8 bases). Trimming took off 4 bases at V and 3 bases at J, with 19 bases between the two ends. This CDR3 has 16 residues. Looked up from germline, CDR1 is SGHTA and CDR2 is FQGNSA. The CDR3 coding sequence is TGTGCCAGCAGCTCAGGGGGTAGCGGGACGAGCTACGAGCAGTACTTC. It translates to CASSSGGSGTSYEQYF.

This clone was counted only a few times. The junction departs from the called germline gene at one end, perhaps through a read error. This rearrangement joins TRBV20-1 to TRBJ2-4; maybe TRBD1 (5 bases). Germline V gene data show CDR1 as DFQATT and CDR2 as SNEGSKA (reference sequence). CDR3 size: 10 residues. The CDR3 DNA reads TGCAGTGCTAGCCCGACAGAGACCAACTTC. Amino acid sequence: CSASPTETNF.

This clone has more than one count but fewer than ten. This sequence joins TRBV5-1 and TRBJ2-7, with D possibly matching TRBD1 (6 bases). Germline lookup yields CDR1 SGHRS and CDR2 YFSETQ. V lost 4 bases and J lost 2, with 13 bases in between. The CDR3 totals 14 residues. The CDR3 sequence: CASSTGTAAYEQYF. CDR3 DNA: TGCGCCAGCAGCACAGGGACGGCGGCCTACGAGCAGTACTTC. Filled out from reference TRBV5-1 and TRBJ2-7, the complete variable domain reads KAGVTQTPRYLIKTRGQQVTLSCSPISGHRSVSWYQQTPGQGLQFLFEYFSETQRNKGNFPGRFSGRQFSNSRSEMNVSTLELGDSALYLCASSTGTAAYEQYFGPGTRLTVT.